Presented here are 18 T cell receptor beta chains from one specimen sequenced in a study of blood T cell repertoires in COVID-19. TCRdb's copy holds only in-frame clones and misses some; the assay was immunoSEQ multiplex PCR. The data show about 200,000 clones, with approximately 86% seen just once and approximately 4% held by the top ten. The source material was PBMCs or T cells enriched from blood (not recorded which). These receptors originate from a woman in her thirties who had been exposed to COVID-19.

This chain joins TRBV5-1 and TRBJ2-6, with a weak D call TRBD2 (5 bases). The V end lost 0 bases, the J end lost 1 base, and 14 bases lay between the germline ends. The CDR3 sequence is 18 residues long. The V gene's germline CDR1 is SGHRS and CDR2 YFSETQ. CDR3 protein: CASSLAGIGVSGANVLTF. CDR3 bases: TGCGCCAGCAGCTTGGCGGGGATAGGCGTATCTGGGGCCAACGTCCTGACTTTC.

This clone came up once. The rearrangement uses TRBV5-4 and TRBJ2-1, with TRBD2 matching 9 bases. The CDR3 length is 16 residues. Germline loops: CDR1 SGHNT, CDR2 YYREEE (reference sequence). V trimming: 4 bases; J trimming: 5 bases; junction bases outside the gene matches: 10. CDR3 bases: TGTGCCAGCAGCCCGCGGGGGGGCCTGGGCGACAATGAGCAGTTCTTC. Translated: CASSPRGGLGDNEQFF.

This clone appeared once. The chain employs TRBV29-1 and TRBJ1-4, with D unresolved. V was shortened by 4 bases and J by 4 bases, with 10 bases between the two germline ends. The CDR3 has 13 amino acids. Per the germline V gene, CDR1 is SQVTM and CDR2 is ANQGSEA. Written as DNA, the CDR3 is TGCAGCGTTGTGGCAGGCCTTAATGAAAAACTGTTTTTT. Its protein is CSVVAGLNEKLFF.

CDR3 region: CASSLLGRETQYF. CDR3 nucleotides: TGTGCCAGCAGCCTCTTGGGGAGGGAGACCCAGTACTTC. The chain couples TRBV3-1 (or the pseudogene TRBV3-2) to TRBJ2-5, with a tentative D call TRBD2 (6 bases). Trimming shortened V by 4 bases and J by 5 bases, and 11 bases separated the two germline ends. Looked up from germline, CDR1 is LGHDT and CDR2 is YNNKEL (reference sequence). The CDR3 is made up of 13 amino acids.

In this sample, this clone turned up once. This CDR3 is CATSPWGDPSYNEQFF. CDR3 sequence (DNA): TGTGCCACCAGCCCTTGGGGGGATCCCTCCTACAATGAGCAGTTCTTC. The rearrangement uses TRBV24-1 and TRBJ2-1; D may be TRBD2 (6 bases). Between the trimmed V and J ends, which lost 7 bases and 0 bases, there was a span of 15 bases. The CDR3 runs 16 residues. Germline V gene sequence: CDR1 KGHDR, CDR2 SFDVKD.

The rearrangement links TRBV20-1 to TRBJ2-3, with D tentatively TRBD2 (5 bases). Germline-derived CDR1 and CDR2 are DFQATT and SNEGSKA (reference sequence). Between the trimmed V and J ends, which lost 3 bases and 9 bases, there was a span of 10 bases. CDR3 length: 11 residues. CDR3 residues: CSARMPGTQYF. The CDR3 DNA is TGCAGTGCTAGGATGCCGGGGACGCAGTATTTT.

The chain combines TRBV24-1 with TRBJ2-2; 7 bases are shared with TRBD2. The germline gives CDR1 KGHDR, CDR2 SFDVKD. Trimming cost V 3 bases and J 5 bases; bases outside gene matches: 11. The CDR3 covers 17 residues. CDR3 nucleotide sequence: TGTGCCACCAGTGATCCTGGGCGGGGGACGGGGACCGGGGAGCTGTTTTTT. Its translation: CATSDPGRGTGTGELFF.

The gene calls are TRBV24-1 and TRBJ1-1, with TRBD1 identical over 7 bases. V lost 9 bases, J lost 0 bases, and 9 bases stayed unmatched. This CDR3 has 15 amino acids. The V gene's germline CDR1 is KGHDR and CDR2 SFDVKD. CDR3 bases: TGTGCCACCCCCCACAGGGGTCCCATGAACACTGAAGCTTTCTTT. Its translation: CATPHRGPMNTEAFF.

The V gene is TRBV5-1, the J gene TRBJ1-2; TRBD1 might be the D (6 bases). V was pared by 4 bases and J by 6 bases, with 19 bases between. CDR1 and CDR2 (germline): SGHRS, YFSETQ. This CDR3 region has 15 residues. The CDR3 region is CASSHSLPGANGYTF. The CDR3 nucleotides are TGCGCCAGCAGCCATTCACTCCCAGGGGCTAATGGCTACACCTTC.

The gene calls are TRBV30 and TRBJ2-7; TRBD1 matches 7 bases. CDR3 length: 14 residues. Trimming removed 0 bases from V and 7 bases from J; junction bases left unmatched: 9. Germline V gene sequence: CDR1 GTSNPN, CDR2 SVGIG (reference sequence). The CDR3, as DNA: TGTGCCTGGAGTGTAGGGACAGCGGTGGGAGAGCAGTACTTC. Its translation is CAWSVGTAVGEQYF. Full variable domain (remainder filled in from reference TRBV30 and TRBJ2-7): SQTIHQWPATLVQPVGSPLSLECTVEGTSNPNLYWYRQAAGRGLQLLFYSVGIGQISSEVPQNLSASRPQDRQFILSSKKLLLSDSGFYLCAWSVGTAVGEQYFGPGTRLTVT.

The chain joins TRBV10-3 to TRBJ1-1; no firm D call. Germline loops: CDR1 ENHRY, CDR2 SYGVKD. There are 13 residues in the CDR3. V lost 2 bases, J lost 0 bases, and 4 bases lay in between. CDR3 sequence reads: CAISESLNTEAFF. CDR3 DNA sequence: TGTGCCATCAGTGAGAGCCTGAACACTGAAGCTTTCTTT.

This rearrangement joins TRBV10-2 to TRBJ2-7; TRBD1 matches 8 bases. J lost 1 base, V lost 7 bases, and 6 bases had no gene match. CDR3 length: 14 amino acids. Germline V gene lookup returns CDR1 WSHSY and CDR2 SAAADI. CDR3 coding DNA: TGCGCCAGCAAAGTTGGACAGGGTTCCTACGAGCAGTACTTC. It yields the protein CASKVGQGSYEQYF.

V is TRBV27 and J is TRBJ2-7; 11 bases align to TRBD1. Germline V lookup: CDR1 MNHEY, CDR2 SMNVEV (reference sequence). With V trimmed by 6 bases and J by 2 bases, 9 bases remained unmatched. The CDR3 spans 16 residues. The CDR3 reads CASRYTGTGGPYEQYF. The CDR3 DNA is TGTGCCAGCAGATACACCGGGACAGGGGGTCCCTACGAGCAGTACTTC.

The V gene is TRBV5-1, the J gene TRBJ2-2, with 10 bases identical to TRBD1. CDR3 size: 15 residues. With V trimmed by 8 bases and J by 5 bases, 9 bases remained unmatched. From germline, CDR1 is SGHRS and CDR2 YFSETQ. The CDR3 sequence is CASRTGTGVTGELFF. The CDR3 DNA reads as TGCGCCAGTCGAACCGGGACAGGGGTAACCGGGGAGCTGTTTTTT.

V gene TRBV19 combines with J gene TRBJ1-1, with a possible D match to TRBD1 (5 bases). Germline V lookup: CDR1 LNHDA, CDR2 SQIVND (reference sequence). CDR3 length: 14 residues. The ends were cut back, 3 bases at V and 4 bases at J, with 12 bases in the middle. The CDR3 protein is CASSILVGVTEAFF. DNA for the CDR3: TGTGCCAGTAGTATTTTAGTAGGGGTCACTGAAGCTTTCTTT.

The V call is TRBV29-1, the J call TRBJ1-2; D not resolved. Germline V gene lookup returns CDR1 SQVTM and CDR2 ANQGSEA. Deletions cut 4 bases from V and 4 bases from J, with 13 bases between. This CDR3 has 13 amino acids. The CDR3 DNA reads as TGCAGCGTTGCCGGACTGACCGGCTATGGCTACACCTTC. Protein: CSVAGLTGYGYTF.

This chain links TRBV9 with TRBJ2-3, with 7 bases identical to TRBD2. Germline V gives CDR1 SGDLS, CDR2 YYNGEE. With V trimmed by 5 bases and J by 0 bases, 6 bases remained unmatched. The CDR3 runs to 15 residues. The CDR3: CASSSTSPSTDTQYF. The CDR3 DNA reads TGTGCCAGCAGTTCGACTAGCCCCAGCACAGATACGCAGTATTTT.

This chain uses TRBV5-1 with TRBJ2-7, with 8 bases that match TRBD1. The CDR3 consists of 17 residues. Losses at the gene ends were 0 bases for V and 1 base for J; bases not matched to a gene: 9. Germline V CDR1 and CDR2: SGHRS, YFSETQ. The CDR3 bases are TGCGCCAGCAGCTTGGACTTTTCCGGGACAGGATCCTACGAGCAGTACTTC. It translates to CASSLDFSGTGSYEQYF. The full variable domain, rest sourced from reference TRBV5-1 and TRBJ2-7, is KAGVTQTPRYLIKTRGQQVTLSCSPISGHRSVSWYQQTPGQGLQFLFEYFSETQRNKGNFPGRFSGRQFSNSRSEMNVSTLELGDSALYLCASSLDFSGTGSYEQYFGPGTRLTVT.